This T cell receptor (beta chain) was retrieved from a study of blood T cells in healthy people across ages. Per germline, CDR1 LGHDT and CDR2 YNNKEL (reference sequence). Losses at the gene ends were 0 bases for V and 5 bases for J; bases not matched to a gene: 7. The CDR3 has 16 residues. A second PCR, run for about 6 to 11 cycles, used a sample-barcoded 5' primer plus a J-beta primer mix. TCRdb re-derived calls from the 5' RACE reads in MiXCR, one entry per CDR3 protein. The repertoire holds roughly 1,500,000 distinct CDR3 sequences, with around 39% as singletons. Sequencing was carried out using blood. The receptor was isolated from a woman aged 18-29 years in good health. The V gene is TRBV3-1, the J gene TRBJ2-5; 9 nucleotides agree with TRBD1. In nucleotides, the CDR3 is TGTGCCAGCAGCCAAGAAGGCACAGGGGGCTGGGAGACCCAGTACTTC. Translated, it gives CASSQEGTGGWETQYF.